These 18 T cell receptor beta chains were all obtained from the same sample, sequenced in a study of read filtering for tumor transcriptome and immune sequencing (dated by TCRdb to the early 2020s). TCRdb shows the sequencer as Illumina HiSeq 4000. Starting from 400 ng RNA, TCR libraries were constructed with the Immunoverse kit using molecular barcoded adaptors that cover the alpha/delta and beta/gamma chains. The public reads were reanalyzed by TCRdb: fastp trimming at Q25, MiXCR alignment, in-frame beta chains only. Rows with a matching CDR3 protein are joined into one entry that keeps the most common DNA and genes. This sample gives roughly 56,000 distinct CDR3 sequences in total; roughly a fifth of them show up just once. Roughly 13% of the sample is taken by the ten largest. Sequencing was carried out using a population of CD138-negative cells sorted from bone marrow. The label giving this sample's cell subset or site can be read as: bone marrow mononuclear cells depleted of CD138+ plasma/myeloma cells by negative magnetic selection. These receptors were obtained from a donor at least 40 years old with multiple myeloma.

The table lists this clonotype with many counts. V is TRBV28 and J is TRBJ1-1; possible D gene TRBD1, 5 bases. Germline-derived CDR1 and CDR2 are MDHEN and SYDVKM. The CDR3 has 13 amino acids. V was shortened by 5 bases and J by 8 bases, with 15 bases between the two germline ends. The CDR3 reads CASSPFVGREAFF. In nucleotides, the CDR3 is TGTGCCAGCAGTCCGTTCGTGGGGCGAGAAGCTTTCTTT.

This clonotype was recorded many times. The chain combines TRBV6-5 with TRBJ2-5; 9 bases line up with TRBD1. The CDR3 loop spans 18 amino acids. Germline lookup yields CDR1 MNHEY and CDR2 SVGAGI. V shed 5 bases and J 7 bases; nucleotides not matched to a gene: 20. CDR3 region: CASSRGVGDRVRMATQYF. In DNA, the CDR3 is TGTGCCAGCAGTCGAGGGGTCGGGGACAGGGTCAGGATGGCGACCCAGTACTTC.

This clonotype has just a few counts. The chain is built from TRBV5-6 and TRBJ1-4; tentative D call: TRBD1 (6 bases). V was cut by 4 bases and J by 5 bases, with 9 bases left in between. The V gene's germline CDR1 is SGHDT and CDR2 YYEEEE. There are 13 residues in the CDR3. Here the CDR3 DNA reads TGTGCCAGCAGCCATGGACAGAATGAAAAACTGTTTTTT. Protein product: CASSHGQNEKLFF.

This clonotype was counted ten times or more. The rearrangement joins TRBV7-3 to TRBJ1-1; D not resolved. The V end lost 4 bases, the J end lost 7 bases, and 13 bases lay between the germline ends. The CDR3 is 13 amino acids. Looked up from germline, CDR1 is SGHTA and CDR2 is FQGTGA. The CDR3 reads CASSYPGEREAFF. CDR3 bases: TGTGCCAGCAGCTACCCGGGCGAACGTGAAGCTTTCTTT.

This chain joins TRBV3-1 and TRBJ2-7; perhaps TRBD2 as D (5 bases). Germline CDR1 is LGHDT and CDR2 is YNNKEL (reference sequence). The CDR3 loop spans 14 amino acids. Trimming cost V 3 bases and J 7 bases, with 16 bases left between them. The chain's CDR3 is CASSQRVAGGEQYF. In DNA form, the CDR3 reads TGTGCCAGCAGCCAGAGGGTTGCCGGTGGAGAGCAGTACTTC.

By sample share, this clonotype is medium-sized. The chain couples TRBV12-3 or TRBV12-4 to TRBJ1-6; no reliable D call. This CDR3 is 13 amino acids long. V shed 7 bases and J shed 5 bases, with 9 bases lying between them. The CDR3 region is CASTMTDNSPLHF. CDR3 in DNA: TGTGCCAGCACCATGACCGATAATTCACCCCTCCACTTT.

This clonotype was observed many times. The rearrangement links TRBV4-2 to TRBJ2-5; D possibly corresponds to TRBD2 (6 bases). The V gene lost 1 base and the J gene lost 5 bases, with 17 bases spanning the gap. CDR3 size: 16 residues. Looked up from germline, CDR1 is LGHNA and CDR2 is YNFKEQ. This CDR3 is CASSQGSGDDAETQYF. CDR3 in DNA: TGTGCCAGCAGCCAAGGTTCGGGGGATGACGCGGAGACCCAGTACTTC.

This clonotype was picked up many times. V gene TRBV27 combines with J gene TRBJ1-2, with D possibly being TRBD1 (5 bases). V was trimmed by 6 bases and J by 8 bases, leaving 16 bases between them. Germline CDR1 reads MNHEY; CDR2 reads SMNVEV (reference sequence). This CDR3 has 13 amino acids. CDR3 amino acids: CASRQRMGEGYTF. The CDR3 DNA reads TGTGCCAGCAGGCAAAGAATGGGGGAAGGCTACACCTTC.

In this sample, this clonotype turned up many times. The chain recombines TRBV20-1 with TRBJ1-1; 8 bases align to TRBD1. In germline, CDR1 is DFQATT, CDR2 SNEGSKA (reference sequence). V was clipped by 6 bases and J by 4 bases; unmatched bases: 19. The CDR3 totals 17 residues. CDR3 residues: CSAFQWVRTGPSTEAFF. As DNA, the CDR3 is TGCAGTGCCTTTCAGTGGGTAAGGACAGGGCCGTCCACTGAAGCTTTCTTT.

This clonotype was observed many times. The V call is TRBV7-8, the J call TRBJ2-7, with a tentative D call TRBD1 (5 bases). V was pared by 2 bases and J by 2 bases, with 19 bases between. The CDR3 consists of 17 residues. Germline assignment: CDR1 SGHVS and CDR2 FQNEAQ. CDR3 DNA sequence: TGTGCCAGCAGCTTAAAGGTCGAGACCACAGGCACCTACGAGCAGTACTTC. As protein: CASSLKVETTGTYEQYF. The full variable domain, its missing parts supplied by reference TRBV7-8 and TRBJ2-7, is GAGVSQSPRYKVAKRGQDVALRCDPISGHVSLFWYQQALGQGPEFLTYFQNEAQLDKSGLPSDRFFAERPEGSVSTLKIQRTQQEDSAVYLCASSLKVETTGTYEQYFGPGTRLTVT.

This clonotype has a count of ten or more. The genes are TRBV5-1 and TRBJ2-2; 8 bases map to TRBD2. CDR1 is SGHRS and CDR2 is YFSETQ in the germline V gene. The trim removed 6 bases at V and 5 bases at J, leaving 9 bases unmatched. The CDR3 runs 15 residues. The CDR3 region is CASKGGSGSTGELFF. Written as DNA, the CDR3 is TGCGCCAGCAAAGGAGGCAGCGGGAGTACCGGGGAGCTGTTTTTT.

Comment on this clonotype: A much more abundant neighbour one base away suggests this may be a read error. The J gene is TRBJ2-2, the V gene TRBV29-1, with 7 positions matching TRBD2. CDR1 and CDR2 (germline): SQVTM, ANQGSEA. This CDR3 has 14 residues. The junction had 9 bases not matched to a gene; V was cut back by 8 bases and J by 3 bases. CDR3 amino acids: CSSDGGSDTGELFF. CDR3 sequence (DNA): TGCAGCTCTGACGGGGGGTCGGACACCGGGGAGCTGTTTTTT.

The chain is built from TRBV20-1 and TRBJ2-2; tentatively, D is TRBD1 (6 bases). Germline loops: CDR1 DFQATT, CDR2 SNEGSKA (reference sequence). V was shortened by 4 bases and J by 6 bases, with 12 bases between the two germline ends. The CDR3 length is 13 residues. The CDR3 nucleotides are TGCAGTGCTATTAGACAGGACGCCGGGGAGCTGTTTTTT. This gives the protein CSAIRQDAGELFF.

A few counts support this clonotype. The rearrangement joins TRBV20-1 to TRBJ1-5; D not certain. V lost 1 base and J 0 bases, leaving 7 bases between the germline ends. The CDR3 is made up of 14 amino acids. Germline values: CDR1 DFQATT, CDR2 SNEGSKA (reference sequence). CDR3 in DNA: TGCAGTGCTAGAGGGGAATCTAGCAATCAGCCCCAGCATTTT. Translated, it gives CSARGESSNQPQHF.

This clonotype was recorded many times. The chain recombines TRBV25-1 with TRBJ2-1; 12 nucleotides match TRBD1. The trim removed 9 bases at V and 4 bases at J, leaving 4 bases unmatched. The CDR3 sequence is 14 residues long. The germline V gene encodes CDR1 MGHDK and CDR2 SYGVNS. This CDR3 reads CASMGQGAYNEQFF. The DNA for the CDR3 is TGTGCCAGTATGGGACAGGGGGCTTACAATGAGCAGTTCTTC.

This clonotype has a count of ten or more. The chain employs TRBV15 and TRBJ2-2; D remains unclear. V lost 3 bases and J 7 bases, leaving 9 bases between the germline ends. CDR3 size: 13 residues. Per germline, CDR1 LNHNV and CDR2 YYDKDF (reference sequence). CDR3 in DNA: TGTGCCACCAGCAGCGATTTCATCGGGGAGCTGTTTTTT. This translates into CATSSDFIGELFF.

This clonotype has a count of ten or more. The chain recombines TRBV6-5 with TRBJ1-1; the match to TRBD1 covers 8 bases. V lost 5 bases, J lost 4 bases, and 3 bases stayed unmatched. The CDR3 runs to 13 residues. Germline V gene data show CDR1 as MNHEY and CDR2 as SVGAGI. The DNA of the CDR3 is TGTGCCAGCAGTGAGACAGGGGCCACTGAAGCTTTCTTT. Amino acids: CASSETGATEAFF.

There are many counts of this clonotype. The chain has TRBV20-1 and TRBJ1-4, with unresolved D. There are 12 residues in the CDR3. CDR1 is DFQATT, CDR2 SNEGSKA, per germline (reference sequence). Trimming left V 6 bases short and J 0 bases short, with 5 bases between. Here the CDR3 DNA reads TGCAGTGCAGTGGCAACTAATGAAAAACTGTTTTTT. Translation: CSAVATNEKLFF.